Shown below are 23 T cell receptor beta chains from a single sample sequenced in a study of OX40 agonist ivuxolimab in advanced cancers. The method was immunoSEQ multiplex PCR; TCRdb's version includes in-frame clones alone and lacks a portion of them. The sample records 45,000 to 50,000 clones, 75% to 85% being singletons. The specimen comprised CD4+ or CD8+ T cells sorted from blood, sampled in a trial of the OX40 agonist ivuxolimab. The receptor source for this set is an adult with an advanced solid tumor such as melanoma, head and neck, liver or kidney cancer.

The gene calls are TRBV5-4 and TRBJ1-2; possibly TRBD1 for D (5 bases). This CDR3 contains 15 residues. Germline V CDR1 and CDR2: SGHNT, YYREEE (reference sequence). V lost 0 bases, J lost 7 bases, and 16 bases lay in between. Here the CDR3 DNA reads TGTGCCAGCAGCTTGGCCAGCGGGACGTTGGGTGGCTACACCTTC. Residues: CASSLASGTLGGYTF.

This sequence joins TRBV5-8 and TRBJ1-5; D possibly corresponds to TRBD1 (5 bases). CDR3 size: 17 residues. The V and J ends lost 0 bases and 1 base respectively, with 14 bases between them. Per the germline V gene, CDR1 is SGHTS and CDR2 is YDEGEE. This chain's CDR3 is CASSLGVGTESNQPQHF. The CDR3 DNA reads TGTGCCAGCAGCTTGGGGGTTGGGACGGAGAGCAATCAGCCCCAGCATTTT.

This clone showed up just a few times. The chain combines TRBV18 with TRBJ1-3; D remains ambiguous. Germline CDR1 and CDR2: KGHSH and LQKENI. The ends were cut back, 0 bases at V and 3 bases at J, with 9 bases in the middle. This CDR3 is 15 amino acids long. The CDR3 nucleotides are TGTGCCAGCTCACCACCGGTCCCCGGTGGAAACACCATATATTTT. Translated, it gives CASSPPVPGGNTIYF.

The chain is built from TRBV28 and TRBJ1-5; TRBD1 might be the D (6 bases). Germline V gives CDR1 MDHEN, CDR2 SYDVKM. Trimming removed 7 bases from V and 4 bases from J, with 14 bases in between. This CDR3 contains 14 residues. The CDR3 region has the DNA TGTGCCAGCAACGGGGGGGCGCAGAATCAGCCCCAGCATTTT. It specifies CASNGGAQNQPQHF.

V is TRBV7-2 and J is TRBJ1-5; 10 positions match TRBD1. This CDR3 comprises 16 residues. Germline values: CDR1 SGHTA, CDR2 FQGNSA. V lost 3 bases, J lost 1 base, and 3 bases stayed unmatched. For the CDR3, the DNA is TGTGCCAGCAGCTTGGTGACAGGGGGCAGCAATCAGCCCCAGCATTTT. This translates into CASSLVTGGSNQPQHF.

This clone appeared a few times. The chain has TRBV27 and TRBJ2-1, with 8 bases matching TRBD1. Germline CDR1 is MNHEY and CDR2 is SMNVEV (reference sequence). The CDR3 contains 14 residues. The V segment lost 6 bases and the J segment 6 bases; nucleotides outside the gene matches: 7. This CDR3 is CASRSGGPPNEQFF. The CDR3 DNA reads as TGTGCCAGCAGGTCAGGGGGCCCACCCAATGAGCAGTTCTTC.

Written as DNA, the CDR3 is TGTGCCAGCAGCTTAGAACGTAACGTACAGCCCCAGCATTTT. This translates into CASSLERNVQPQHF. The rearrangement joins TRBV7-2 to TRBJ1-5; D is undetermined. The CDR3 length is 14 residues. Trimming cost V 1 base and J 7 bases, with 11 bases left between them. In germline, CDR1 is SGHTA, CDR2 FQGNSA.

This clone was picked up one time. This chain uses TRBV9 with TRBJ2-2; D ambiguous. Per germline, CDR1 SGDLS and CDR2 YYNGEE. The CDR3 runs to 14 residues. Trimming pared 4 bases from V and 2 bases from J, leaving 9 bases between. In nucleotides, the CDR3 is TGTGCCAGCAGCCCTCAGATAAACACCGGGGAGCTGTTTTTT. Its protein is CASSPQINTGELFF.

The CDR3 protein is CASSRDLLETQYF. CDR3 coding DNA: TGTGCCAGCAGTAGGGACCTCCTGGAGACCCAGTACTTC. The chain has TRBV2 and TRBJ2-5; D is possibly TRBD1 or TRBD2 (5 bases each). CDR3 length: 13 amino acids. Germline V lookup: CDR1 SNHLY, CDR2 FYNNEI. V was cut by 5 bases and J by 5 bases, with 12 bases left in between.

The V gene is TRBV10-1, the J gene TRBJ2-7; D possibly uses TRBD1 or TRBD2 (5 bases each). Germline V gives CDR1 WNHNN, CDR2 SYGVQD (reference sequence). This CDR3 is 15 amino acids long. Trimming removed 2 bases at V and 4 bases at J, with 15 bases between. CDR3 amino acids: CASSELEGSAYEQYF. DNA for the CDR3: TGCGCCAGCAGTGAGCTTGAGGGGTCGGCATACGAGCAGTACTTC.

This rearrangement joins TRBV4-1 to TRBJ2-1; D unresolved. Trimming stripped 4 bases from V and 4 bases from J, with 8 bases between. Looked up from germline, CDR1 is MGHRA and CDR2 is YSYEKL. The CDR3 length is 13 residues. CDR3 bases: TGCGCCAGCAGCCGGACCGGTTACAATGAGCAGTTCTTC. Protein sequence: CASSRTGYNEQFF.

The gene calls are TRBV29-1 and TRBJ2-7; 7 bases match TRBD1. The CDR3 contains 14 residues. CDR1 and CDR2 (germline): SQVTM, ANQGSEA. V lost 1 base and J lost 1; bases outside the gene matches: 4. The CDR3 DNA follows: TGCAGCGTTGAAGGACAGGGTGGGTCCTACGAGCAGTACTTC. Residues: CSVEGQGGSYEQYF.

The V call is TRBV2, the J call TRBJ2-7, with D unresolved. The germline V and J ends were trimmed by 4 bases and 5 bases, with 18 bases remaining between them. From germline, CDR1 is SNHLY and CDR2 FYNNEI. CDR3 length equals 15 residues. CDR3 residues: CASSGAPALNDEQYF. The CDR3 nucleotides are TGTGCCAGCAGTGGAGCCCCAGCCCTAAATGACGAGCAGTACTTC.

The V call is TRBV11-3, the J call TRBJ1-1; unclear D gene. Trimming removed 5 bases from V and 4 bases from J, with 8 bases in between. This CDR3 spans 12 amino acids. Germline loops: CDR1 SGHNT, CDR2 YENEEA. The CDR3 DNA follows: TGTGCCAGCAGCGGGTGGGGCACTGAAGCTTTCTTT. It codes for CASSGWGTEAFF.

This clone showed up just a few times. The chain recombines TRBV5-1 with TRBJ2-1; D is unresolved. V gave up 7 bases and J gave up 0 bases, with 8 bases separating them. Germline values: CDR1 SGHRS, CDR2 YFSETQ. The CDR3 totals 13 residues. The CDR3 DNA reads TGCGCCAGCCGGCCTAGCTCCTACAATGAGCAGTTCTTC. It codes for CASRPSSYNEQFF. The full variable domain, completed using reference TRBV5-1 and TRBJ2-1, is KAGVTQTPRYLIKTRGQQVTLSCSPISGHRSVSWYQQTPGQGLQFLFEYFSETQRNKGNFPGRFSGRQFSNSRSEMNVSTLELGDSALYLCASRPSSYNEQFFGPGTRLTVL.

The J gene is TRBJ1-4, the V gene TRBV11-2; D is uncertain. The CDR3 extends over 16 amino acids. V lost 1 base and J 7 bases, leaving 16 bases between the germline ends. CDR1 and CDR2 from the germline V gene are SGHAT and FQNNGV. CDR3 amino acids: CASSLGLGQSSEKLFF. CDR3 in DNA: TGTGCCAGCAGCTTAGGCCTGGGTCAGAGTAGTGAAAAACTGTTTTTT.

The chain joins TRBV30 to TRBJ1-2, with D maybe TRBD1 (5 bases). The V end lost 6 bases, the J end lost 8 bases, and 16 bases lay between the germline ends. The CDR3 is 12 amino acids. CDR1 GTSNPN and CDR2 SVGIG come from the germline V gene (reference sequence). In DNA form, the CDR3 reads TGTGCCTGCCTGACAGTTGTCGGGGGCTACACCTTC. Residues: CACLTVVGGYTF.

This chain links TRBV7-9 with TRBJ1-2; D possibly corresponds to TRBD1 (6 bases). The germline CDR1 and CDR2 sequences are SEHNR and FQNEAQ (reference sequence). The CDR3 totals 17 residues. Trimming shortened V by 5 bases and J by 6 bases, and 25 bases separated the two germline ends. CDR3 sequence (DNA): TGTGCCAGCAGCAGTGCGGACAGTTTACTACTTAAGGATGGCTACACCTTC. It specifies CASSSADSLLLKDGYTF.

The chain employs TRBV18 and TRBJ1-1; 9 bases fit TRBD1. The CDR3 is made up of 17 amino acids. Trimming cost V 3 bases and J 5 bases; bases outside gene matches: 13. Germline values: CDR1 KGHSH, CDR2 LQKENI. The CDR3 reads CASSPLGTGYGRTEAFF. In nucleotides, the CDR3 is TGTGCCAGCTCACCGCTGGGGACAGGGTACGGTAGGACTGAAGCTTTCTTT.

The V gene is TRBV4-3, the J gene TRBJ2-1; D is ambiguous. This CDR3 contains 16 residues. V lost 0 bases and J 5 bases, leaving 14 bases between the germline ends. In germline, CDR1 is LGHNA, CDR2 YSLEER. The DNA of the CDR3 is TGCGCCAGCAGCCAAGAAGGTAGTCGGACCCACAATGAGCAGTTCTTC. This encodes CASSQEGSRTHNEQFF.

In nucleotides, the CDR3 is TGTGCCAGCAGTTTGTTGACTAGCGGTGGTCAGTATTTT. Its protein product is CASSLLTSGGQYF. The V call is TRBV28, the J call TRBJ2-3; 9 positions agree with TRBD2. Per germline, CDR1 MDHEN and CDR2 SYDVKM. The CDR3 has 13 amino acids. V gave up 3 bases and J gave up 12 bases; unmatched junction bases: 7.

This sequence joins TRBV5-6 and TRBJ1-6; 10 nucleotides line up with TRBD1. CDR1 and CDR2 from the germline V gene are SGHDT and YYEEEE. Trimming at V came to 4 bases and at J to 7 bases, leaving 8 bases not matched to a gene. The CDR3 length is 16 residues. The CDR3 loop is CASSPGTGDGNSPLHF. CDR3 coding DNA: TGTGCCAGCAGCCCGGGGACAGGGGATGGCAATTCACCCCTCCACTTT.

The genes are TRBV30 and TRBJ1-6; D gene uncertain. The germline V gene has CDR1 GTSNPN and CDR2 SVGIG (reference sequence). Trimming shortened V by 3 bases and J by 7 bases, and 10 bases separated the two germline ends. This CDR3 has 13 residues. The CDR3 DNA follows: TGTGCCTGGAGGGAATTGCTCAATTCACCCCTCCACTTT. It yields the protein CAWRELLNSPLHF.